This is a list of T cell receptor beta chains from one sample in a study of blood T cell repertoires in COVID-19. The table came from immunoSEQ multiplex PCR; TCRdb's copy has only in-frame clones and leaves some out. The sample includes approximately 230,000 clones, around 90% of them seen just once. What was sequenced was peripheral blood. Receptor source: a man at least 80 years old with acute or convalescent COVID-19. Both conserved end residues are part of each CDR3. The D gene is left open where the match is weak. Some rows have no size entry. The others give once, few or many, or a class for an expanded clone.

D,size,J,V,CDR3,DNA
NA,NA,TRBJ2-2,TRBV11-2,CASSLWGQSTGELFF,TGTGCCAGCAGCTTGTGGGGGCAAAGCACCGGGGAGCTGTTTTTT
NA,NA,TRBJ2-7,TRBV3-1/TRBV3-2,CASSQGTPGQAPYEQYF,TGTGCCAGCAGCCAAGGAACGCCGGGACAAGCCCCCTACGAGCAGTACTTC
TRBD2,NA,TRBJ2-2,TRBV2,CASKPGTTTGELFF,TGTGCCAGCAAACCCGGGACTACAACCGGGGAGCTGTTTTTT
TRBD1,NA,TRBJ1-6,TRBV19,CASSFPGQGTTLNSPLHF,TGTGCCAGTAGTTTCCCGGGACAGGGGACTACGTTAAATTCACCCCTCCACTTT
TRBD1,NA,TRBJ1-2,TRBV16,CASSQGTDYGYTF,TGTGCCAGCAGCCAAGGGACAGACTATGGCTACACCTTC
TRBD2,NA,TRBJ2-7,TRBV19,CASSGGLVSSEQYF,TGTGCCAGTAGTGGGGGACTAGTATCATCCGAGCAGTACTTC
TRBD1,NA,TRBJ1-2,TRBV4-1,CASSQGRQGFYGYTF,TGCGCCAGCAGCCAAGGGCGACAGGGCTTCTATGGCTACACCTTC
TRBD1,NA,TRBJ2-2,TRBV29-1,CSVEMTGFTGELFF,TGCAGCGTTGAAATGACAGGGTTCACCGGGGAGCTGTTTTTT
TRBD1,NA,TRBJ2-2,TRBV24-1,CATNTGTGVSNTGELFF,TGTGCCACCAACACCGGGACAGGGGTTTCCAACACCGGGGAGCTGTTTTTT
NA,NA,TRBJ2-7,TRBV2,CASTQASYEQYF,TGTGCCAGCACCCAGGCCTCCTACGAGCAGTACTTC
NA,NA,TRBJ1-1,TRBV5-1,CASSLAEYRVNTEAFF,TGCGCCAGCAGCTTGGCAGAGTACAGGGTCAACACTGAAGCTTTCTTT
TRBD2,NA,TRBJ2-3,TRBV4-2,CASSQQTLAGGSGDTQYF,TGTGCCAGCAGCCAGCAAACTCTAGCGGGGGGGTCAGGGGATACGCAGTATTTT
TRBD2,once,TRBJ2-1,TRBV18,CASSPGLAGEGEQFF,TGTGCCAGCTCACCCGGACTAGCGGGAGAGGGTGAGCAGTTCTTC
NA,NA,TRBJ2-7,TRBV5-8,CASSPFRGTDEQYF,TGTGCCAGCAGCCCGTTCAGGGGAACCGACGAGCAGTACTTC
TRBD1,few,TRBJ1-6,TRBV4-1,CASSQGQGQGHSPLHF,TGCGCCAGCAGCCAAGGACAGGGTCAGGGGCATTCACCCCTCCACTTT
NA,once,TRBJ1-1,TRBV19,CASSIRRNTEAFF,TGTGCCAGTAGTATTAGAAGGAACACTGAAGCTTTCTTT
NA,NA,TRBJ1-5,TRBV6-1,CASSEDGGPTQPQHF,TGTGCCAGCAGTGAAGATGGCGGTCCAACGCAGCCCCAGCATTTT
NA,NA,TRBJ2-3,TRBV11-3,CASSFGTGDGADTQYF,TGTGCCAGCAGCTTCGGAACAGGCGATGGGGCAGATACGCAGTATTTT
TRBD1,NA,TRBJ1-6,TRBV10-3,CAISESVGTGLNSPLHF,TGTGCCATCAGTGAGTCCGTTGGGACAGGGCTTAATTCACCCCTCCACTTT
NA,NA,TRBJ1-1,TRBV19,CASAIMGAGNTEAFF,TGTGCCAGTGCAATCATGGGGGCGGGGAACACTGAAGCTTTCTTT
NA,NA,TRBJ2-7,TRBV28,CASSPPLYEQYF,TGTGCCAGCAGTCCCCCCCTCTACGAGCAGTACTTC
TRBD1,NA,TRBJ2-1,TRBV7-9,CASSLGGGGQGYEQFF,TGTGCCAGCAGCTTAGGGGGAGGGGGACAGGGTTATGAGCAGTTCTTC
NA,NA,TRBJ1-5,TRBV6-2/TRBV6-3,CASSYGGSQPQHF,TGTGCCAGCAGTTACGGAGGGTCACAGCCCCAGCATTTT
TRBD2,NA,TRBJ2-5,TRBV7-3,CASSQGPNGGAGETQYF,TGTGCCAGCAGCCAAGGGCCTAACGGGGGGGCCGGGGAGACCCAGTACTTC
NA,NA,TRBJ1-1,TRBV5-1,CASSPQVMNTEAFF,TGCGCCAGCAGCCCACAGGTCATGAACACTGAAGCTTTCTTT
TRBD1,NA,TRBJ2-7,TRBV7-8,CASSSRDRDSYEQYF,TGTGCCAGCAGCTCCCGGGACAGGGACTCCTACGAGCAGTACTTC
TRBD1,few,TRBJ1-5,TRBV6-2/TRBV6-3,CASSYLPTGTGEGRPQHF,TGTGCCAGCAGTTACCTTCCTACCGGGACAGGGGAAGGGAGGCCCCAGCATTTT
NA,NA,TRBJ2-1,TRBV12-3/TRBV12-4,CASSLWQFNEQFF,TGTGCCAGCAGTTTATGGCAGTTCAATGAGCAGTTCTTC
TRBD2,NA,TRBJ2-1,TRBV28,CASSLPGLAGNEQFF,TGTGCCAGCAGTTTACCGGGACTAGCGGGCAATGAGCAGTTCTTC
TRBD1,NA,TRBJ1-6,TRBV3-1/TRBV3-2,CASSQDRGTGLTYNSPLHF,TGTGCCAGCAGCCAAGATCGAGGGACAGGCCTTACCTATAATTCACCCCTCCACTTT
TRBD1,once,TRBJ1-4,TRBV19,CASSMRQGARLNEKLFF,TGTGCCAGTAGTATGAGGCAGGGGGCAAGATTGAATGAAAAACTGTTTTTT
NA,NA,TRBJ2-7,TRBV19,CASSTAGRHEQYF,TGTGCCAGTAGTACCGCGGGACGGCACGAGCAGTACTTC
NA,NA,TRBJ1-1,TRBV19,CASSIGEDSNTEAFF,TGTGCCAGTAGTATTGGGGAGGATTCGAACACTGAAGCTTTCTTT
NA,NA,TRBJ1-4,TRBV5-1,CASSLTKIGNEKLFF,TGCGCCAGCAGCTTGACGAAAATCGGGAATGAAAAACTGTTTTTT
NA,NA,TRBJ2-7,TRBV7-8,CASSLRRDSGYEQYF,TGTGCCAGCAGCTTAAGGCGGGATTCCGGCTACGAGCAGTACTTC
TRBD1,NA,TRBJ1-1,TRBV5-1,CASSLTPGQGNTEAFF,TGCGCCAGCAGCTTAACTCCGGGACAGGGGAACACTGAAGCTTTCTTT
TRBD1,NA,TRBJ2-6,TRBV6-2/TRBV6-3,CASSYTPGQGLSGANVLTF,TGTGCCAGCAGTTACACCCCGGGACAGGGGCTATCGGGGGCCAACGTCCTGACTTTC
TRBD1,NA,TRBJ1-1,TRBV6-2/TRBV6-3,CASSYPPGGTEAFF,TGTGCCAGCAGTTATCCCCCAGGGGGGACTGAAGCTTTCTTT
TRBD1,once,TRBJ1-5,TRBV5-6,CASSRTGDQPQHF,TGTGCCAGCAGCCGGACAGGGGATCAGCCCCAGCATTTT
TRBD1,NA,TRBJ2-1,TRBV7-3,CASSPDRDEQFF,TGTGCCAGCAGCCCGGACAGGGATGAGCAGTTCTTC
NA,once,TRBJ2-2,TRBV7-9,CASTKLSGTQNTGELFF,TGTGCCAGCACCAAACTATCCGGGACTCAGAACACCGGGGAGCTGTTTTTT
TRBD2,NA,TRBJ2-5,TRBV23-1,CASSHSSAGESQETQYF,TGCGCCAGCAGTCACTCTTCAGCGGGGGAGAGCCAAGAGACCCAGTACTTC
NA,NA,TRBJ1-1,TRBV12-3/TRBV12-4,CASSPSSTTEAFF,TGTGCCAGCAGTCCGTCGTCGACTACCGAAGCTTTCTTT
NA,NA,TRBJ1-3,TRBV11-2,CASGGDSGNTIYF,TGTGCCAGTGGGGGGGACTCTGGAAACACCATATATTTT
TRBD2,NA,TRBJ2-1,TRBV6-5,CASRLPGGNEQFF,TGTGCCAGCAGACTACCGGGGGGGAATGAGCAGTTCTTC
NA,NA,TRBJ2-7,TRBV29-1,CSVEDLSYEQYF,TGCAGCGTTGAAGACCTTTCTTACGAGCAGTACTTC
NA,NA,TRBJ1-1,TRBV18,CASSSQRVGGNTEAFF,TGTGCCAGCTCATCCCAGAGGGTCGGGGGGAACACTGAAGCTTTCTTT
NA,NA,TRBJ2-1,TRBV2,CASRSEGTLVYNEQFF,TGTGCCAGCAGGTCTGAGGGAACCTTGGTCTACAATGAGCAGTTCTTC
NA,NA,TRBJ1-3,TRBV7-9,CASSLSQVTGNTIYF,TGTGCCAGCAGCTTATCGCAGGTTACTGGAAACACCATATATTTT
NA,NA,TRBJ1-1,TRBV6-1,CASSEQGMNTEAFF,TGTGCCAGCAGTGAACAGGGGATGAACACTGAAGCTTTCTTT
NA,NA,TRBJ1-1,TRBV13,CASSFWATEAFF,TGTGCCAGCAGCTTTTGGGCAACTGAAGCTTTCTTT
NA,NA,TRBJ2-7,TRBV14,CASSQSTGFYEQYF,TGTGCCAGCAGCCAATCTACGGGGTTTTACGAGCAGTACTTC
NA,NA,TRBJ1-6,TRBV27,CASRGVSFRNSPLHF,TGTGCCAGCAGGGGCGTCTCCTTTCGTAATTCACCCCTCCACTTT
NA,NA,TRBJ2-1,TRBV10-3,CAIKSELDEQFF,TGTGCCATCAAATCGGAGCTCGATGAGCAGTTCTTC
NA,NA,TRBJ2-7,TRBV28,CASSSGHLLLGAYEQYF,TGTGCCAGCAGTTCTGGACACCTACTGCTTGGGGCCTACGAGCAGTACTTC